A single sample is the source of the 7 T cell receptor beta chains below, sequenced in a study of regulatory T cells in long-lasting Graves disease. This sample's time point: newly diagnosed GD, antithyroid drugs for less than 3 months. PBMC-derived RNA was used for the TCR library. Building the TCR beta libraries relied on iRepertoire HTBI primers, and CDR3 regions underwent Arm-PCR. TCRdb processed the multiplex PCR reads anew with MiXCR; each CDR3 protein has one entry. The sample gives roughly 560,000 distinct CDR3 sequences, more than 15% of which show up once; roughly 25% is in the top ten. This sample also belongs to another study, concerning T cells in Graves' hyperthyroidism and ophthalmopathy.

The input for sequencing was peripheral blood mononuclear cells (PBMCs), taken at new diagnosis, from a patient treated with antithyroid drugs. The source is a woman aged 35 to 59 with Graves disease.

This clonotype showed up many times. The CDR3 region has the DNA TGTGCCAGCAGTTCTACCTTATCGGAGACCCAGTACTTC. It is translated as CASSSTLSETQYF. The chain uses TRBV7-9 and TRBJ2-5; D gene unclear. Germline CDR1 SEHNR, CDR2 FQNEAQ (reference sequence). This CDR3 has 13 residues. The germline V and J ends were trimmed by 6 bases and 5 bases, with 13 bases remaining between them.

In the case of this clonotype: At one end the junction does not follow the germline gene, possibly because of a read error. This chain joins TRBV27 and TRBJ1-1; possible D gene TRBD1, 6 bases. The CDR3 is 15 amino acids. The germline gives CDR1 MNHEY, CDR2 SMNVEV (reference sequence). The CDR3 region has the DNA TGTGCCAGCAGCCTACAGGGAGGAATGAACATTGAAGCTTTCTTT. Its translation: CASSLQGGMNIEAFF.

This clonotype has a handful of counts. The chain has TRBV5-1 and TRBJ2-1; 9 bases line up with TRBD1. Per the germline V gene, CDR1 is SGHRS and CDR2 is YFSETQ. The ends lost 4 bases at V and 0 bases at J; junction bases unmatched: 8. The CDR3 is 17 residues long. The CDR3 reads CASSAGTGFSSYNEQFF. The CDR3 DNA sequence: TGCGCCAGCAGCGCCGGGACAGGGTTCAGCTCCTACAATGAGCAGTTCTTC.

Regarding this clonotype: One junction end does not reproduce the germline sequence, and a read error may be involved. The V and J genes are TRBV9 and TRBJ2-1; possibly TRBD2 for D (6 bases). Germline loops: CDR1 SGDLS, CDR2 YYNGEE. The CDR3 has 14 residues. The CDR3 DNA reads TGTGCCGGCAGCGTAGGGGCGGGACTCAATGAGCAGTTCTTC. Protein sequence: CAGSVGAGLNEQFF.

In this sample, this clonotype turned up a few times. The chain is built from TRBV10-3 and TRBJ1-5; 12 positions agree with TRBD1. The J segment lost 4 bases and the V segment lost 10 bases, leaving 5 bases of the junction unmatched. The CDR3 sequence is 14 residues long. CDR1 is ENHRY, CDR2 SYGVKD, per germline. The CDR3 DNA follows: TGTGCCACGGGGGGACAGGGGGCAAATCAGCCCCAGCATTTT. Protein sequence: CATGGQGANQPQHF.

The DNA of the CDR3 is TGCGCCAGCAGCCGAGGGGGCGATACCTACGAGCAGTACTTC. Protein: CASSRGGDTYEQYF. The rearrangement links TRBV5-1 to TRBJ2-7; 7 nucleotides agree with TRBD1. CDR1 is SGHRS and CDR2 is YFSETQ in the germline V gene. The V gene end was trimmed by 4 bases and the J gene end by 2 bases; junction bases not matched to a gene: 6. The CDR3 runs to 14 residues.

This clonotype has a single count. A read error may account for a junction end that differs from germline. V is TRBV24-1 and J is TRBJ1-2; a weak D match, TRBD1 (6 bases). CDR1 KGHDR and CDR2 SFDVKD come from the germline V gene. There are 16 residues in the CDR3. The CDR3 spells CTTSDSGVEANYGYTF. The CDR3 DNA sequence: TGTACCACCAGTGATTCAGGGGTGGAAGCTAACTATGGCTACACCTTC.